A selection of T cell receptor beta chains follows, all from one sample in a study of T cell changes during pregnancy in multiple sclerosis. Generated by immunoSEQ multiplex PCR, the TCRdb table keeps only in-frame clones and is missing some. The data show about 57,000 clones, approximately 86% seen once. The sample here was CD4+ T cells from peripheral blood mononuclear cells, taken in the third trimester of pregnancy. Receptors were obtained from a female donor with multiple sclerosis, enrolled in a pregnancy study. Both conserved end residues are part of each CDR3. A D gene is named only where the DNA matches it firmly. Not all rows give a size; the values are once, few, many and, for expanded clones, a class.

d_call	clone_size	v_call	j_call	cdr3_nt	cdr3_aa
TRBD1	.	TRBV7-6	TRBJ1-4	TGTGCCAGCAGCTTGGCGGGACAGCGATATGAAAATCGAAAACTGTTTTTT	CASSLAGQRYENRKLFF
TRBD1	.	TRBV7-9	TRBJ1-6	TGTGCCAGCAGCTTAGCTTCCCGGACAGGTCCCAATTCACCCCTCCACTTT	CASSLASRTGPNSPLHF
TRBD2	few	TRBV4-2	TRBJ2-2	TGTGCCAGCAGCCGTAGCGGGGGAGGCACGAACACCGGGGAGCTGTTTTTT	CASSRSGGGTNTGELFF
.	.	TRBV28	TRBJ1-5	TGTGCCTCTCAAGAGTACCATAGCAATCAGCCCCAGCATTTT	CASQEYHSNQPQHF
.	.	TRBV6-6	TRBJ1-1	TGTGCCAGCAGTTACGGTCAGGGGAACACTGAAGCTTTCTTT	CASSYGQGNTEAFF
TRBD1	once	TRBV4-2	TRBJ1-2	TGTGCCAGCAGCCAAGAACTAACAGGGGACTATGGCTACACCTTC	CASSQELTGDYGYTF
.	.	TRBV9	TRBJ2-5	TGTGCCAGCAGCGTGTCGACAGAAGAGACCCAGTACTTC	CASSVSTEETQYF
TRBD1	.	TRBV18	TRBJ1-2	TGTGCCAGCTCACCTAGTTCGACAGGGAGCTTCCACACCTTC	CASSPSSTGSFHTF
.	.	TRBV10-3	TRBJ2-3	TGTGCCATCAGTGAGTCGTTCGGGCGGCGGGGCGGGATAGATACGCAGTATTTT	CAISESFGRRGGIDTQYF
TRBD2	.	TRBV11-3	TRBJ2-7	TGTGCCAGCAGCCCCGGGAGGGGACTAGGGCCCTACGAGCAGTACTTC	CASSPGRGLGPYEQYF
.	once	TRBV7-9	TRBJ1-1	TGTGCCAGCAGCCCAAAGGCGGGTGAAGCTTTCTTT	CASSPKAGEAFF
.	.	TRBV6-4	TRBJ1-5	TGTGCCAGCAGTGAGGACAGTCGTCAGCCCCAGCATTTT	CASSEDSRQPQHF
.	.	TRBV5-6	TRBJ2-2	TGTGCCAGCAGTCCCGGGACTAACACCGGGGAGCTGTTTTTT	CASSPGTNTGELFF
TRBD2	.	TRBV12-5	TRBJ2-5	TGTGCTAGTAACCGGGGGGTCGAGACCCAGTACTTC	CASNRGVETQYF
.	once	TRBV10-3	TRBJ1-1	TGTGCCATCAGTGAAGAGGGAAGCGAAGCTTTCTTT	CAISEEGSEAFF
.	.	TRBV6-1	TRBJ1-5	TGTGCCAGCAGGTTTGACAGAGCCAATCAGCCCCAGCATTTT	CASRFDRANQPQHF
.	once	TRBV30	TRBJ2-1	TGTGCCTGTCAAAGGGGGAGCTCCTACAATGAGCAGTTCTTC	CACQRGSSYNEQFF
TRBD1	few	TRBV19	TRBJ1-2	TGTGCCAGTAGTCTACTCCCCGAGCAGGGGGCTTCCGGCTACACCTTC	CASSLLPEQGASGYTF
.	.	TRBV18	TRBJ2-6	TGTGCCAGCTCACCACCGGCGGGCAGTGGGGCCAACGTCCTGACTTTC	CASSPPAGSGANVLTF
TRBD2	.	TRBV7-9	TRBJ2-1	TGTGCCAGCAGCTCTCTATCGGATTGGAGCGGGAGGCGGGAGCAGTTCTTC	CASSSLSDWSGRREQFF
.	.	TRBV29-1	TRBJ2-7	TGCAGCGTTATCCCAGGCACCTACGAGCAGTACTTC	CSVIPGTYEQYF
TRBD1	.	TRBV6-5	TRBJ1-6	TGTGCCAGCAGCCGAACAGGGGGCTCACCCCTCCACTTT	CASSRTGGSPLHF
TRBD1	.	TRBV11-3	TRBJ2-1	TGTGCCAGCAGCTTAGGGACAGGGGGCTACAATGAGCAGTTCTTC	CASSLGTGGYNEQFF
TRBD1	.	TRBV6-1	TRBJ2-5	TGTGCCAGCAGGGGGGGGACAGGGGCTCCGGAGACCCAGTACTTC	CASRGGTGAPETQYF
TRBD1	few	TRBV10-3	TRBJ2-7	TGTGCCATCAGCATCGACAGGGGAATCAACGAGCAGTACTTC	CAISIDRGINEQYF
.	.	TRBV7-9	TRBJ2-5	TGTGCCAGCAGCTCCGGTGAGACCCAGTACTTC	CASSSGETQYF
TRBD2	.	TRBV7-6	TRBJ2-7	TGTGCCAGCAGCTTAGACCTAGCGGGAGTAAACGAGCAGTACTTC	CASSLDLAGVNEQYF
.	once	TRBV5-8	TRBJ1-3	TGTGCCAGCAGCTTCTTCCGGGACTCAAAGCGGGGAAACACCATATATTTT	CASSFFRDSKRGNTIYF
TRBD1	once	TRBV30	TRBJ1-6	TGTGCCTGGGCTAGGGACAGCAATAATTCACCCCTCCACTTT	CAWARDSNNSPLHF
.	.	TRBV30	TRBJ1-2	TGTGCCTGGAGTTTCTCGAGGAACTATGGCTACACCTTC	CAWSFSRNYGYTF
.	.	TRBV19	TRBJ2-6	TGTGCCAGTAGTCGGGGATCGAGCTCTGGGGCCAACGTCCTGACTTTC	CASSRGSSSGANVLTF
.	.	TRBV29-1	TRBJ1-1	TGCAGCGTTAATACCAGGGTCCCGAACACTGAAGCTTTCTTT	CSVNTRVPNTEAFF
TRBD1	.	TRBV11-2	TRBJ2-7	TGTGCCAGCAGCTACGTCGGCAGTACAGGGGGCGAGCAGTACTTC	CASSYVGSTGGEQYF
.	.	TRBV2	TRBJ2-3	TGTGCCAGCAGTGATCTGACTGGAAACTGGGCGGACACCCCTAGCACAGATACGCAGTATTTT	CASSDLTGNWADTPSTDTQYF
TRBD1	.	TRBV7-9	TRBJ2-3	TGTGCCAGCAGCTCGCAACTGACAGGGGGCTGGGATACGCAGTATTTT	CASSSQLTGGWDTQYF
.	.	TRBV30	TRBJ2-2	TGTGCCTGGAGTGCGTTAGGAGCGAACACCGGGGAGCTGTTTTTT	CAWSALGANTGELFF
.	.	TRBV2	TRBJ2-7	TGTGCCAGCAGCGACAGCTACGAGCAGTACTTC	CASSDSYEQYF
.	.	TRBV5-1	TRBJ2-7	TGCGCCAGCAGCTTGGGGGAGGAGTACGAGCAGTACTTC	CASSLGEEYEQYF
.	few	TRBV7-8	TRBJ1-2	TGTGCCAGCAGCTCGAACCGGGACATGGCGGCCTACACCTTC	CASSSNRDMAAYTF
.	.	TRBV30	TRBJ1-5	TGTGCCTGGGGGGGGACTAGCAATCAGCCCCAGCATTTT	CAWGGTSNQPQHF
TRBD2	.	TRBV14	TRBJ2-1	TGTGCCAGCAGCCAAGTGGGGGGGAGCTCCTACAATGAGCAGTTCTTC	CASSQVGGSSYNEQFF
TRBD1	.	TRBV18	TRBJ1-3	TGTGCCAGCTCACCATCTGGGACAGGGCTTCAGGCTGGAAACACCATATATTTT	CASSPSGTGLQAGNTIYF
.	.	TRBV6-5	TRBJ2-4	TGTGCCAGCAGCAATGACAGAGACATTCAGTACTTC	CASSNDRDIQYF
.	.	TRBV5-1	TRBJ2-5	TGCGCCAGCAGCGGTGGGACTTCAGTACGGGAGACCCAGTACTTC	CASSGGTSVRETQYF
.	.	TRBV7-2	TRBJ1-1	TGTGCCAGCAGCTTAGAGAGACAGATGAACACTGAAGCTTTCTTT	CASSLERQMNTEAFF
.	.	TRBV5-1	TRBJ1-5	TGCGCCAGCAGCTTAACCCAGAATCAGCCCCAGCATTTT	CASSLTQNQPQHF
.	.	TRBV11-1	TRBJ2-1	TGTGCCAGCAGCCTAATTAATGAGCAGTTCTTC	CASSLINEQFF
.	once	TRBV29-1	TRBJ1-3	TGCAGCGTTGAGCCAGGCTCTGGAAACACCATATATTTT	CSVEPGSGNTIYF
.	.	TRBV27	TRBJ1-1	TGTGCCAGCAGTCCGGTGAGGAACACTGAAGCTTTCTTT	CASSPVRNTEAFF
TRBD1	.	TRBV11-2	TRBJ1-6	TGTGCCAGCAGACGGACAGGAGATAATTCACCCCTCCACTTT	CASRRTGDNSPLHF
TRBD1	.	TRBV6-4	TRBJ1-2	TGTGCCAGCTTGGGACAGACAAACTATGGCTACACCTTC	CASLGQTNYGYTF
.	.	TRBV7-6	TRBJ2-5	TGTGCCAGCCGGAGGACTTCGGAGACCCAGTACTTC	CASRRTSETQYF
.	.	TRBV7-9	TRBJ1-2	TGTGCCAGCAGCTTCGGCGGAGTCTATGGCTACACCTTC	CASSFGGVYGYTF